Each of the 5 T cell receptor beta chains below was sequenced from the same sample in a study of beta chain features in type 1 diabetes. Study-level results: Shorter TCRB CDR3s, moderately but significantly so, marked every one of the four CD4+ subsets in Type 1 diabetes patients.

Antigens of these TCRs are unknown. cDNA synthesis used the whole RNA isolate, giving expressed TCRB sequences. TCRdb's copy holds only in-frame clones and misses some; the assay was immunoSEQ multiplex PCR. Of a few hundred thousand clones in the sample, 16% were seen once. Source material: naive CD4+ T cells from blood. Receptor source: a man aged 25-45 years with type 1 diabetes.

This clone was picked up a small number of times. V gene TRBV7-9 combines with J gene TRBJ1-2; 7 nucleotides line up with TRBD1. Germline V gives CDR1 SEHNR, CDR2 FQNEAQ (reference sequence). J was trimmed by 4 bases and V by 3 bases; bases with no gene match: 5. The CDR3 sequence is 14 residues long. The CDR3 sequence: CASSFTGDSYGYTF. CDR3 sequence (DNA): TGTGCCAGCAGCTTTACAGGGGATTCCTATGGCTACACCTTC.

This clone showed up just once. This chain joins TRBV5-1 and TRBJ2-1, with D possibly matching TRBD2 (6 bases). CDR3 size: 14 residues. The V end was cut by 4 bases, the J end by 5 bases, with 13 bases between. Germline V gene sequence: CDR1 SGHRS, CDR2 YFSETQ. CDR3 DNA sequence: TGCGCCAGCAGCCAACGGGAGTCCCACAATGAGCAGTTCTTC. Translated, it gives CASSQRESHNEQFF.

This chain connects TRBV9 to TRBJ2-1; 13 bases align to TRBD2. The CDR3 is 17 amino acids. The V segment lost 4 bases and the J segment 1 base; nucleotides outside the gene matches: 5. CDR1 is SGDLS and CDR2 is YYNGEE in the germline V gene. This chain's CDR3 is CASSLGLAGTSYNEQFF. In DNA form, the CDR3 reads TGTGCCAGCAGCTTGGGACTAGCGGGAACTTCCTACAATGAGCAGTTCTTC.

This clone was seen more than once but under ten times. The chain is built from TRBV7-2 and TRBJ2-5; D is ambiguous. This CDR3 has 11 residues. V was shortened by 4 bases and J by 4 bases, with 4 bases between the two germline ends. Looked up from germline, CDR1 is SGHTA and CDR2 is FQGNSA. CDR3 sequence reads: CASSSGETQYF. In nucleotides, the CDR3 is TGTGCCAGCAGCTCAGGAGAGACCCAGTACTTC.

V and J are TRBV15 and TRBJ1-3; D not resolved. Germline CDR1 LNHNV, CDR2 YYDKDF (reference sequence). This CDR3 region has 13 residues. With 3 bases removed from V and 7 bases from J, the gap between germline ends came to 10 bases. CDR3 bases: TGTGCCACCAGCAGCCATCGAGGCAACACCATATATTTT. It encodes CATSSHRGNTIYF.